A selection of T cell receptor beta chains follows, all from one sample in a study of cytomegalovirus exposure and HLA in healthy donors. Repertoires were generated with immunoSEQ multiplex PCR, while TCRdb's copy carries only in-frame clones and drops some. The sample is made up of some 70,000 clones, and the top ten hold 6.5% to 9.5% of it. Sequencing was performed on PBMCs. The origin of the receptors is a female donor in good health and CMV-seropositive. Each CDR3 is given with its conserved first and last residue. D genes are given only for firm matches.

TRBV5-8	TRBJ2-3	TRBD2	TGTGCCAGCAGCGCCCTAGCGGGGGGCACAGATACGCAGTATTTT	CASSALAGGTDTQYF
TRBV29-1	TRBJ2-1	NA	TGCAGCGTATTAACAGGGACTGAGCAGTTCTTC	CSVLTGTEQFF
TRBV9	TRBJ1-2	NA	TGTGCCAGCAGCGTAGCGGCTCAGGGCGGCGATAATGGCTACACCTTC	CASSVAAQGGDNGYTF
TRBV6-5	TRBJ2-5	NA	TGTGCCACCAGGTTGAGCGAGACCCAGTACTTC	CATRLSETQYF
TRBV5-1	TRBJ2-3	TRBD1	TGCGCCAGCAGCTGGGACAGGGCCCAAACATTGTCTAGCACAGATACGCAGTATTTT	CASSWDRAQTLSSTDTQYF
TRBV19	TRBJ2-5	TRBD2	TGTGCCAGTAGTGTGGGACTAGCGGTTACTCAAGAGACCCAGTACTTC	CASSVGLAVTQETQYF
TRBV5-1	TRBJ2-7	NA	TGCGCCAGCAGCTTGGGGAGGGCCCGCTCCTACGAGCAGTACTTC	CASSLGRARSYEQYF
TRBV28	TRBJ1-5	NA	TGTGCCAGCGAAAGCGCGGGGGGAGGGCAGCCCCAGCATTTT	CASESAGGGQPQHF
TRBV28	TRBJ1-5	NA	TGTGCCAGCAGTTTATCAGGGAGCAATCAGCCCCAGCATTTT	CASSLSGSNQPQHF
TRBV18	TRBJ1-5	TRBD1	TGTGCCAGCTCAGAGAGGGACAGCTTCAATCAGCCCCAGCATTTT	CASSERDSFNQPQHF
TRBV27	TRBJ2-7	TRBD1	TGTGCCAGCAGTCCTTCCGGGACAGGGAGCTCCTACGAGCAGTACTTC	CASSPSGTGSSYEQYF
TRBV29-1	TRBJ1-2	TRBD1	TGCAGCGTTTACGGACAGGGGATAGCTAACTATGGCTACACCTTC	CSVYGQGIANYGYTF
TRBV9	TRBJ1-2	NA	TGTGCCAGCAGCGTTGACAGAAGCCGCTATGGCTACACCTTC	CASSVDRSRYGYTF
TRBV5-1	TRBJ1-1	TRBD1	TGCGCCAGCAGCTCGAGGGGGCCGAACACTGAAGCTTTCTTT	CASSSRGPNTEAFF
TRBV18	TRBJ2-1	TRBD2	TGTGCCAGCTCACAAGCGGGGGGGTTCTACAATGAGCAGTTCTTC	CASSQAGGFYNEQFF
TRBV15	TRBJ2-6	NA	TGTGCCACCCAACCGGGGTCTGGGGCCAACGTCCTGACTTTC	CATQPGSGANVLTF
TRBV10-3	TRBJ2-3	NA	TGTGCCATCAGTGAGCGCGCGGAAATGGGTACAGATACGCAGTATTTT	CAISERAEMGTDTQYF
TRBV4-1	TRBJ1-3	NA	TGCGCCAGCAGCCAAGGGCAGAAATACTCTGGAAACACCATATATTTT	CASSQGQKYSGNTIYF
TRBV30	TRBJ2-7	TRBD2	TGTGCCTGGGGCGGTGCGGGAGTCTACGAGCAGTACTTC	CAWGGAGVYEQYF
TRBV18	TRBJ2-7	TRBD1	TGTGCCAGCTCACTAGGACAGGGTTCCGGCTCCTACGAGCAGTACTTC	CASSLGQGSGSYEQYF
TRBV19	TRBJ1-2	TRBD1	TGTGCCAGCAGAGAGGGGACAGGTTTCGGTATACGAGCGTATGGCTACACCTTC	CASREGTGFGIRAYGYTF
TRBV2	TRBJ2-7	TRBD1	TGTGCCAGCAGTGCGGACAGGGGGAGGGAGCAGTACTTC	CASSADRGREQYF
TRBV4-1	TRBJ1-4	NA	TGCGCCAGCAGCCAAGATTCAGGGTTGGATGAAAAACTGTTTTTT	CASSQDSGLDEKLFF
TRBV13	TRBJ2-3	TRBD2	TGTGCCAGCAGCTTAAGGCGGGGGGTCGATACGCAGTATTTT	CASSLRRGVDTQYF
TRBV10-3	TRBJ2-7	NA	TGTGCCATCAGTAGGACAGACTACGAGCAGTACTTC	CAISRTDYEQYF
TRBV7-9	TRBJ1-1	TRBD1	TGTGCCAGCAGCTATCCCCGGGTCCGGGACAGGGGAAAGAACACTGAAGCTTTCTTT	CASSYPRVRDRGKNTEAFF
TRBV28	TRBJ2-1	NA	TGTGCCAGCAGTTTCAACACTGAGCAGTTCTTC	CASSFNTEQFF
TRBV7-8	TRBJ1-1	NA	TGTGCCAGCAGCTTAAAACAGGGATACACTGAAGCTTTCTTT	CASSLKQGYTEAFF
TRBV9	TRBJ2-7	TRBD1	TGTGCCAGCAGCGCTGGGACAGCCGACGAGCAGTACTTC	CASSAGTADEQYF
TRBV27	TRBJ2-7	TRBD1	TGTGCCAGCAGTTTATACGGTCGGACAGGGCCAGGTGGGCAGTACTTC	CASSLYGRTGPGGQYF
TRBV7-9	TRBJ2-7	NA	TGTGCCAGCAGCCCCCTCTCTAATCCGGCGCGGGAGCAGTACTTC	CASSPLSNPAREQYF
TRBV28	TRBJ1-2	TRBD1	TGTGCCAGCAGTCTCCGGACAGGGGGCAGGGGCTATGGCTACACCTTC	CASSLRTGGRGYGYTF
TRBV6-5	TRBJ1-2	TRBD1	TGTGCCAGCAGTTCCCCGGGACAGGGAGGGAATGGCTACACCTTC	CASSSPGQGGNGYTF
TRBV30	TRBJ2-7	NA	TGTGCCTGGAACAACAGGGTATCGTCGTACGAGCAGTACTTC	CAWNNRVSSYEQYF
TRBV15	TRBJ2-3	TRBD2	TGTGCCACAAGAGCTAGCGGGGTACGCACAGATACGCAGTATTTT	CATRASGVRTDTQYF
TRBV19	TRBJ1-2	TRBD1	TGTGCCAGTAGCCCGGACAGGGAAGGAAGCTATGGCTACACCTTC	CASSPDREGSYGYTF
TRBV19	TRBJ1-1	NA	TGTGCCAGTACCCCCTCTGCGACAGGTTTCGCAGCTTTCTTT	CASTPSATGFAAFF
TRBV5-1	TRBJ2-5	NA	TGCGCCAGCAGCTTCGACTACCAAGAGACCCAGTACTTC	CASSFDYQETQYF
TRBV5-1	TRBJ1-2	NA	TGCGCCAGCAGCCTGGAAGGGGGGGGTGGCTACACCTTC	CASSLEGGGGYTF
TRBV4-3	TRBJ1-4	NA	TGCGCCAGCAGCCAAGAGTATGGGGGGGAGACTAATGAAAAACTGTTTTTT	CASSQEYGGETNEKLFF
TRBV7-3	TRBJ2-2	NA	TGTGCCAGCAGCTTATTGTCCGGGACCGGGGAGCTGTTTTTT	CASSLLSGTGELFF
TRBV30	TRBJ1-3	NA	TGTGCCTGGAGTGTGGTGGGGGGACGGAACACCATATATTTT	CAWSVVGGRNTIYF
TRBV30	TRBJ2-7	TRBD1	TGTGCCTGGAGTCGGGACAGGGGGAAGTACTACGAGCAGTACTTC	CAWSRDRGKYYEQYF
TRBV2	TRBJ2-5	TRBD1	TGTGCCAGCAGTGATAGGACAGGCCAAGAGACCCAGTACTTC	CASSDRTGQETQYF
TRBV4-2	TRBJ2-3	NA	TGTGCCAGCAGCCAAGGGGGCGGGGCGCAGACAGATACGCAGTATTTT	CASSQGGGAQTDTQYF
TRBV5-4	TRBJ2-7	TRBD2	TGTGCCAGCAGCTTGGCGGGGGGGCGAGAGCAGTACTTC	CASSLAGGREQYF
TRBV9	TRBJ2-5	TRBD1	TGTGCCAGCAGCACAGGGGCGGAGACCCAGTACTTC	CASSTGAETQYF
TRBV30	TRBJ1-6	NA	TGTGCCTGGAGCGCAATCGGTCCGGATAATTCACCCCTCCACTTT	CAWSAIGPDNSPLHF
TRBV5-4	TRBJ2-5	NA	TGTGCCAGCAGCCTGCGGGACCGTTTCGGGGAGACCCAGTACTTC	CASSLRDRFGETQYF
TRBV2	TRBJ2-1	TRBD2	TGTGCCAGCAGGAATCTAGCGGGGGGGGACAATGAGCAGTTCTTC	CASRNLAGGDNEQFF
TRBV29-1	TRBJ1-4	NA	TGCAGCGTTGAGGCGTCAGGGTCCACTGAAAAACTGTTTTTT	CSVEASGSTEKLFF
TRBV6-5	TRBJ1-1	NA	TGTGCCAGCAGTTACGTGGCGGTTTTAGGTACTGAAGCTTTCTTT	CASSYVAVLGTEAFF
TRBV25-1	TRBJ2-1	TRBD2	TGTGCCAGCAGTGAATCCGGGGGGTACTTGGACAATGAGCAGTTCTTC	CASSESGGYLDNEQFF
TRBV2	TRBJ1-5	TRBD1	TGTGCCAGCAGCCAACAGGGGAGGTCAAAGCAGCCCCAGCATTTT	CASSQQGRSKQPQHF
TRBV7-2	TRBJ2-7	TRBD2	TGTGCCAGCAGCTTAGACGATAGCGGGAGATCCTACGAGCAGTACTTC	CASSLDDSGRSYEQYF
TRBV30	TRBJ1-5	NA	TGTGCCTGGAGTAGACGGGTTGGCAATCAGCCCCAGCATTTT	CAWSRRVGNQPQHF
TRBV27	TRBJ2-1	NA	TGTGCCAGCAGTTCCCCTAGCTACAATGAGCAGTTCTTC	CASSSPSYNEQFF
TRBV27	TRBJ2-5	TRBD2	TGTGCCAGCAGTGAGTTAGCGGGGGGCGGCGAGACCCAGTACTTC	CASSELAGGGETQYF
TRBV5-6	TRBJ1-1	NA	TGTGCCAGCAGCTTGGGGTTCCCGGGACTTGGAGCTTTCTTT	CASSLGFPGLGAFF
TRBV5-1	TRBJ2-7	NA	TGCGCCAGCAGCTTGGTCGGGTACGAGCAGTACTTC	CASSLVGYEQYF